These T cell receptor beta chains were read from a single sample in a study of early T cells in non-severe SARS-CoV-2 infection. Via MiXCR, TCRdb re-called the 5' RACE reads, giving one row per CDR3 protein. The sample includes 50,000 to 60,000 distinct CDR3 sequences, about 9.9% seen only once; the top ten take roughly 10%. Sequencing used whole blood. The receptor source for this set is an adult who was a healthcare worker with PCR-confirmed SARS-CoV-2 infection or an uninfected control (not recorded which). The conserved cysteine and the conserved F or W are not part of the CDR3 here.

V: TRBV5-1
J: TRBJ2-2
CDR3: ASSLVLGRNTGELF

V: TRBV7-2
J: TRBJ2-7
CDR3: ASSNRQGYDFEQY

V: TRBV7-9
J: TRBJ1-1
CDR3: ASSRENTEAF

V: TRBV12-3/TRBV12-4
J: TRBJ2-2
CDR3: ASSPGIGGSGELF

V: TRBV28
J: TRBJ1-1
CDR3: ASSFLAEAF

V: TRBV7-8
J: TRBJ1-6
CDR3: ASSFLGDIGSPLH

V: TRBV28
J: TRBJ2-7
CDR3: ASSRSEQY

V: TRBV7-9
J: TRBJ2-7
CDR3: ASSLWDEQY

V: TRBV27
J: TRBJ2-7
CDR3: ASSHRDTENQLTYEQY

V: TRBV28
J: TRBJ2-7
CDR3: ASTGSGRTVGEQY

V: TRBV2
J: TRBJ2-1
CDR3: ASSEDRLDEQF

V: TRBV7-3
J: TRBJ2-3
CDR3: ASSLREKDTQY

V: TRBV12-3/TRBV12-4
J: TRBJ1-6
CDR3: ASSLGPVNSPLH

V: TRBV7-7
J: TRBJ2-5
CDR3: ASSLGGAGAAETQY

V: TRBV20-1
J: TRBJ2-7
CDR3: SARVQGGEQY

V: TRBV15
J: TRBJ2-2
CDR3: ATSRGPTGELF

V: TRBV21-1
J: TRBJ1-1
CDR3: ASSKDHTGVENTEAF

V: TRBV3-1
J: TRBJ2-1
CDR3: ASATSGRARYEQF

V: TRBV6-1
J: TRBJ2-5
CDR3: ASSQGNYQETQY

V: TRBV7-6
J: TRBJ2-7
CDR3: ASRPVGLSYEQY

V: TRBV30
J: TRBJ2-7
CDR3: AWSEGSSSYEQY

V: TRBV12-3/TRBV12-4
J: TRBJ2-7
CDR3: ASSLGTSGSYEQY

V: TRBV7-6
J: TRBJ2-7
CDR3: ASSPTSGGYYEQY

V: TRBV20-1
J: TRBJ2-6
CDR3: SASLGPGANVLT

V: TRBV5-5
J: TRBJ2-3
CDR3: ASSLAGTSGTRTDTQY

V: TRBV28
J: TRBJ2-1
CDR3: ASSSYNEQF

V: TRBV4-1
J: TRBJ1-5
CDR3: ASSQVSTRGSYSNQPQH

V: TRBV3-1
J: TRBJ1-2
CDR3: ASSQDRRANYGYT